This T cell receptor (beta chain) was captured by sequencing in a study of T cell responses to AZD1222 COVID-19 vaccine. Study conclusions and caveats: The number of AZD1222 recipients seropositive at baseline was only six. Clonal diversity was possibly underestimated; the donors were predominantly white British and more often female.

Clones were read by immunoSEQ multiplex PCR, and TCRdb kept only the in-frame ones, dropping some. The sample contains about 92,000 clones, around 90% of which appear only once. The CDR3 sequence is 15 residues long. Germline-derived CDR1 and CDR2 are SEHNR and FQNEAQ (reference sequence). V was pared by 4 bases and J by 3 bases, with 13 bases between. This clone was counted between two and nine times. Antigen unknown. The rearrangement joins TRBV7-9 to TRBJ1-5; the D gene is possibly TRBD1 (5 bases). Here the sequenced sample was peripheral blood, taken on day 0 of AZD1222 vaccination. The sequence came from an adult in good health. The CDR3 nucleotides read TGTGCCAGCAGCTCAACCGACAGAATCAATCAGCCCCAGCATTTT. The encoded protein is CASSSTDRINQPQHF.